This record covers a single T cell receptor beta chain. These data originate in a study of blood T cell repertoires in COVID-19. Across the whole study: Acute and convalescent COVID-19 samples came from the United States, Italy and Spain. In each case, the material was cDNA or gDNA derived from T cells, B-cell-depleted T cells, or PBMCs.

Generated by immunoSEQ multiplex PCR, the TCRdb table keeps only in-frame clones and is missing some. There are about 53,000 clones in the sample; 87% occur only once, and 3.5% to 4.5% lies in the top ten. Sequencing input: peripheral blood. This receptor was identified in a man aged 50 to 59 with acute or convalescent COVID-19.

The chain's CDR3 is CASSHSGGAGEIEQFF. DNA for the CDR3: TGTGCCAGCAGCCACTCCGGGGGGGCGGGAGAGATTGAGCAGTTCTTC. The chain employs TRBV3-1 (or the pseudogene TRBV3-2) and TRBJ2-1; 8 bases are shared with TRBD2. This CDR3 spans 16 amino acids. Trimming took 3 bases from V and 9 from J; bases not matched to a gene: 13. CDR1 and CDR2 from the germline V gene are LGHDT and YNNKEL (reference sequence).